The following is a T cell receptor beta chain sequence with its context. Its antigen is currently unknown. V shed 1 base, J shed 2 bases, and the junction held 10 bases outside the gene matches. The CDR3 extends over 18 amino acids. In germline, CDR1 is SGHAT, CDR2 FQNNGV. This specimen belongs to a study of shared clonotypes between healthy human individuals. Whole-study findings and limits: There were few donors, and this limited the genetic and exposure-history diversity represented.

Method: immunoSEQ multiplex PCR; TCRdb's copy keeps in-frame clones and lacks some. The repertoire holds 650,000 to 750,000 clones, with roughly 78% as singletons. Material: memory CD4+ T cells sorted from blood. Subset indicated: CD45RA-negative fraction. The chain is built from TRBV11-2 and TRBJ2-3; 9 bases are shared with TRBD2. This TCR derives from a woman in her thirties in good health. The DNA of the CDR3 is TGTGCCAGCAGCTTAGTCGGTAGCGGGAGTGGACACACAGATACGCAGTATTTT. Translating it yields CASSLVGSGSGHTDTQYF.